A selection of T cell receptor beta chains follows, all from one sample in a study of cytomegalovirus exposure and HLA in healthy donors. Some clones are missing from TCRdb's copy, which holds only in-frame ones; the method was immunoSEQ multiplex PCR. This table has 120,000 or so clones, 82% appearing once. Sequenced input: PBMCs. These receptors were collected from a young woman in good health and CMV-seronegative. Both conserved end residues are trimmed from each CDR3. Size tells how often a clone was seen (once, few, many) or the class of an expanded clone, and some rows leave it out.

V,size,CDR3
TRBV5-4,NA,ASRTGAGKETQY
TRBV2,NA,ASMAGNTEAF
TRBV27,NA,ASSPLQGALTEAF
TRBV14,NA,ASSQAGGGGGQETQY
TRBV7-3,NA,ASSPQGGQPQH
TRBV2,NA,ASRGQGETQY
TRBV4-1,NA,ASSPSRLAESYNEQF
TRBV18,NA,ASSPGSGETQY
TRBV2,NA,ASSDRGPYGYT
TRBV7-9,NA,ASSSSSSGNTEAF
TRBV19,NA,ASSPYMNTEAF
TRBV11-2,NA,ATGTSGASNEQF
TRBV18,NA,ASSPIQSRANSGANVLT
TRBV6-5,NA,ASGYSGGRVEQF
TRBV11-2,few,AGSGGYLYEQY
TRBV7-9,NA,ASSSDREAF
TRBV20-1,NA,SSGTVYGYT
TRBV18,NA,ASSPSTAQGTDTQY